This TCR beta chain was recovered during a study of beta chain features in type 1 diabetes. One heparinised draw, averaging about 110 mL, was taken per donor. The CDR3 consists of 15 residues. V was pared by 2 bases and J by 3 bases, with 12 bases between. Germline lookup yields CDR1 SGHAT and CDR2 FQDESV (reference sequence). Concerning this clone: Its antigen is undetermined.

General study points: Whether TCRB rearrangement is influenced by HLA type was left unresolved in this analysis.

Expressed TCRB transcripts got sequenced, as all isolated RNA was reverse transcribed. Libraries were prepared by immunoSEQ multiplex PCR; TCRdb keeps only in-frame clonotypes and omits some of them. This table has nearly 250,000 clones, about 71% appearing once. The clonotype originates from a man aged 25-45 years in good health. The sample consisted of naive CD4+ T cells from blood. The chain links TRBV11-1 to TRBJ2-3; D unclear. The CDR3 region is CASSLQASRTDTQYF. The CDR3 DNA is TGTGCCAGCAGCTTACAGGCGTCCCGAACAGATACGCAGTATTTT.